These 16 T cell receptor beta chains were all obtained from the same sample, sequenced in a study of Ad26.COV2.S vaccination and SARS-CoV-2 variants. The sample's treatment: around 19 received Ad26.COV2.S at low or high dose, single or two shots; a few received placebo; per-sample allocation not given. After the first vaccine or placebo injection, samples were drawn on day 63. TCRdb's copy holds only in-frame clones and misses some; the assay was immunoSEQ multiplex PCR. The sample records about 440,000 clones, 80% to 95% being singletons. The material was peripheral blood, obtained in a trial of Ad26.COV2.S vaccine versus placebo. These receptors originate from a person aged 18-60 years who received the Ad26.COV2.S COVID-19 vaccine or a placebo.

This chain connects TRBV5-4 to TRBJ2-7; 12 nucleotides match TRBD2. The germline gives CDR1 SGHNT, CDR2 YYREEE (reference sequence). The CDR3 runs 15 residues. V trimming: 0 bases; J trimming: 3 bases; junction bases outside the gene matches: 1. CDR3 in DNA: TGTGCCAGCAGCTTGGGGACTAGCGGGATCTACGAGCAGTACTTC. Its translation is CASSLGTSGIYEQYF.

This chain uses TRBV19 with TRBJ2-7; no definite D call. The V gene's germline CDR1 is LNHDA and CDR2 SQIVND (reference sequence). V dropped 1 base and J dropped 2 bases, with 12 bases sitting between them. The CDR3 length is 15 residues. CDR3 amino acids: CASSIVVSAPYEQYF. The CDR3 region has the DNA TGTGCCAGTAGTATAGTGGTCTCAGCCCCCTACGAGCAGTACTTC.

V gene TRBV5-6 combines with J gene TRBJ2-3; D is possibly TRBD1 (6 bases). Trimming removed 4 bases from V and 4 bases from J, with 13 bases in between. In germline, CDR1 is SGHDT, CDR2 YYEEEE. CDR3 length: 14 amino acids. For the CDR3, the DNA is TGTGCCAGCAGCGGGGACATTATCGCAGATACGCAGTATTTT. This sequence encodes CASSGDIIADTQYF.

CDR3 amino acids: CASRRQGVVGELFF. The CDR3, as DNA: TGTGCCAGCAGACGACAGGGGGTGGTCGGGGAGCTGTTTTTT. This chain joins TRBV7-2 and TRBJ2-2; 9 positions agree with TRBD1. This CDR3 is built from 14 residues. With 6 bases clipped from V and 7 bases from J, the junction kept 6 bases outside the gene matches. CDR1 SGHTA and CDR2 FQGNSA come from the germline V gene.

The rearrangement joins TRBV7-7 to TRBJ2-1; 7 bases map to TRBD1. The trim removed 5 bases at V and 2 bases at J, leaving 6 bases unmatched. Germline assignment: CDR1 SSHAT and CDR2 FNYEAQ (reference sequence). This CDR3 contains 15 residues. The CDR3 nucleotides are TGTGCCAGCAGCCCCCGACAGGGTCCCTACAATGAGCAGTTCTTC. Translation gives CASSPRQGPYNEQFF.

This clone has only one observation. The chain has TRBV27 and TRBJ1-2; 8 bases are a match to TRBD1. With V trimmed by 3 bases and J by 4 bases, 4 bases remained unmatched. This CDR3 has 14 amino acids. The germline V gene has CDR1 MNHEY and CDR2 SMNVEV (reference sequence). The CDR3 DNA follows: TGTGCCAGCAGTTTTTCCGGACAGGGCTATGGCTACACCTTC. Translating gives CASSFSGQGYGYTF.

This clone was counted between two and nine times. The rearrangement uses TRBV23-1 and TRBJ2-3, with D possibly TRBD2 on 5 matching bases. TRBV23-1 is an ORF, with its function uncertain. V lost 4 bases, J lost 1 base, and 15 bases lay in between. CDR3 length: 16 residues. DNA of the CDR3: TGCGCCAGCAGTCCCCGCGGGCCAACCCGCACAGATACGCAGTATTTT. Translation gives CASSPRGPTRTDTQYF.

The chain employs TRBV7-9 and TRBJ2-4; D gene ambiguous. CDR3 length: 13 amino acids. V gave up 2 bases and J gave up 8 bases, with 10 bases separating them. Germline-derived CDR1 and CDR2 are SEHNR and FQNEAQ (reference sequence). Here the CDR3 DNA reads TGTGCCAGCAGCTTAATGGGTCCCGACATTCAGTACTTC. Amino acids: CASSLMGPDIQYF.

This clone was seen many times. The J gene is TRBJ2-7, the V gene TRBV4-2, with 10 nucleotides matching TRBD2. The CDR3 totals 19 residues. Trimming removed 4 bases from V and 0 bases from J; junction bases left unmatched: 15. The germline V gene encodes CDR1 LGHNA and CDR2 YNFKEQ. The CDR3 loop is CASSRQAASGSQSSYEQYF. Written as DNA, the CDR3 is TGTGCCAGCAGCCGACAAGCAGCTAGCGGGAGCCAGAGCTCCTACGAGCAGTACTTC.

The chain employs TRBV7-8 and TRBJ2-3; D may match TRBD1 or TRBD2 (5 bases each). The germline gives CDR1 SGHVS, CDR2 FQNEAQ. This CDR3 comprises 17 residues. The V and J ends lost 5 bases and 1 base respectively, with 19 bases between them. The CDR3 DNA reads TGTGCCAGCAGCCTACTAACCGGGACGTTCGGCACAGATACGCAGTATTTT. Translating gives CASSLLTGTFGTDTQYF.

This chain connects TRBV9 to TRBJ2-1; 14 bases agree with TRBD2. CDR3 length: 19 amino acids. CDR1 SGDLS and CDR2 YYNGEE come from the germline V gene. J was trimmed by 6 bases and V by 3 bases; bases with no gene match: 14. The CDR3 bases are TGTGCCAGCAGCGCCGACCGAACTGAGACTAGCGGGAGGGCCAATGAGCAGTTCTTC. It translates to CASSADRTETSGRANEQFF.

The gene calls are TRBV29-1 and TRBJ2-4; the D gene is possibly TRBD2 (6 bases). Trimming stripped 1 base from V and 8 bases from J, with 12 bases between. The CDR3 loop spans 13 amino acids. Germline CDR1 and CDR2: SQVTM and ANQGSEA. CDR3 sequence (DNA): TGCAGCGTTGAAGTGGGGGGTGGTGACATTCAGTACTTC. Amino acids: CSVEVGGGDIQYF.

J is TRBJ2-1 and V is TRBV3-1 (or the pseudogene TRBV3-2); D is possibly TRBD2 (6 bases). This CDR3 is 11 amino acids long. V lost 9 bases and J lost 4, with 7 bases in between. Germline CDR1 LGHDT, CDR2 YNNKEL (reference sequence). This CDR3 reads CASSGYNEQFF. For the CDR3, the DNA is TGTGCCAGTAGCGGATACAATGAGCAGTTCTTC.

The chain uses TRBV5-6 and TRBJ1-5; 7 bases fit TRBD1. In germline, CDR1 is SGHDT, CDR2 YYEEEE. The CDR3 spans 17 residues. The trim removed 4 bases at V and 4 bases at J, leaving 14 bases unmatched. The CDR3 DNA reads TGTGCCAGCAGCCGGCGACAGGGAACGGGACGGAATCAGCCCCAGCATTTT. It codes for CASSRRQGTGRNQPQHF.

In this sample, this clone turned up once. The rearrangement joins TRBV19 to TRBJ1-1; the D is unclear. Germline values: CDR1 LNHDA, CDR2 SQIVND (reference sequence). Trimming shortened V by 9 bases and J by 4 bases, and 12 bases separated the two germline ends. This CDR3 comprises 12 residues. The CDR3 reads CASDQVGTEAFF. The CDR3 DNA sequence: TGTGCCAGCGACCAGGTAGGCACTGAAGCTTTCTTT.

DNA for the CDR3: TGTGCCAGCATTCACGTAGGACAGGCCTACAATGAGCAGTTCTTC. It is translated as CASIHVGQAYNEQFF. The chain uses TRBV28 and TRBJ2-1; the match to TRBD1 covers 7 bases. CDR1 and CDR2 from the germline V gene are MDHEN and SYDVKM. CDR3 length equals 15 residues. Trimming removed 7 bases from V and 2 bases from J; junction bases left unmatched: 8.